The 25 T cell receptor beta chains presented below share a single source sample, sequenced in a study of cytomegalovirus exposure and HLA in healthy donors. 60 Vbeta and 13 Jbeta primers were used in PCR. The data were produced by immunoSEQ multiplex PCR, yet TCRdb's version contains in-frame clones alone and is incomplete. The sample lists over 100,000 clones, around 80% occurring once. The sample consisted of PBMCs. Every receptor here comes from a man younger than 45 in good health and CMV-seronegative.

This clone showed up just a few times. The V and J genes are TRBV5-1 and TRBJ2-2, with TRBD2 matching 7 bases. Germline V CDR1 and CDR2: SGHRS, YFSETQ. The V gene end was trimmed by 0 bases and the J gene end by 0 bases; junction bases not matched to a gene: 2. The CDR3 has 16 amino acids. The CDR3 nucleotides are TGCGCCAGCAGCTTGGATGCGGGGGCGAACACCGGGGAGCTGTTTTTT. It translates to CASSLDAGANTGELFF.

CDR3 in DNA: TGCGCCAGCAGAGGTACAGGGGGCAGCTATGGCTACACCTTC. Residues: CASRGTGGSYGYTF. The chain recombines TRBV5-1 with TRBJ1-2; 9 nucleotides line up with TRBD1. V shed 5 bases, J shed 4 bases, and the junction held 6 bases outside the gene matches. The V gene's germline CDR1 is SGHRS and CDR2 YFSETQ. CDR3 length: 14 residues.

The chain uses TRBV7-9 and TRBJ2-7; D uncertain. CDR3 length: 14 amino acids. Germline CDR1 is SEHNR and CDR2 is FQNEAQ (reference sequence). Trimming removed 1 base from V and 0 bases from J, with 7 bases in between. In nucleotides, the CDR3 is TGTGCCAGCAGCTTAGGGTGGAGCTCCTACGAGCAGTACTTC. The encoded protein is CASSLGWSSYEQYF.

This clone was seen a handful of times. Mismatch with germline at one junction end may stem from a read error. The rearrangement links TRBV6-5 to TRBJ1-4, with no clear D. The CDR3 spans 12 residues. Germline V gene data show CDR1 as MNHEY and CDR2 as SVGAGI. CDR3 sequence reads: CAISELSEKLFF. CDR3 DNA sequence: TGTGCCATCAGTGAGTTGAGCGAAAAACTGTTTTTT.

The rearrangement uses TRBV7-9 and TRBJ2-3, with D possibly TRBD1 on 5 matching bases. Germline V lookup: CDR1 SEHNR, CDR2 FQNEAQ (reference sequence). Trimming stripped 4 bases from V and 3 bases from J, with 14 bases between. CDR3 length equals 15 residues. CDR3 sequence (DNA): TGTGCCAGCAGCTCAGGGCTTAGGGGAACAGATACGCAGTATTTT. Translated, it gives CASSSGLRGTDTQYF.

V gene TRBV28 combines with J gene TRBJ1-1, with D tentatively TRBD1 (5 bases). The CDR3 has 13 amino acids. V was trimmed by 3 bases and J by 11 bases, leaving 16 bases between them. CDR1 MDHEN and CDR2 SYDVKM come from the germline V gene. Written as DNA, the CDR3 is TGTGCCAGCAGTTTCTCTGGGGGGGGTAGGGCTTTCTTT. Translated, it gives CASSFSGGGRAFF. Drawing the rest from reference TRBV28 and TRBJ1-1, the complete variable domain is DVKVTQSSRYLVKRTGEKVFLECVQDMDHENMFWYRQDPGLGLRLIYFSYDVKMKEKGDIPEGYSVSREKKERFSLILESASTNQTSMYLCASSFSGGGRAFFGQGTRLTVV.

The CDR3 here is CASSVGGGRTYEQYF. CDR3 sequence (DNA): TGTGCCAGCAGTGTGGGCGGGGGCCGAACCTACGAGCAGTACTTC. This chain links TRBV2 with TRBJ2-7, with D perhaps matching TRBD2 (7 bases). V shed 4 bases and J shed 2 bases, with 15 bases lying between them. This CDR3 spans 15 amino acids. In germline, CDR1 is SNHLY, CDR2 FYNNEI.

A word on this clone: Distinct nucleotide sequences in the sample also encode this CDR3. The J gene is TRBJ2-7, the V gene TRBV7-3, with 8 positions matching TRBD2. Trimming cost V 5 bases and J 3 bases; bases outside gene matches: 3. This CDR3 is built from 13 residues. CDR1 and CDR2 (germline): SGHTA, FQGTGA. CDR3 DNA sequence: TGTGCCAGCAGCCCGAGCGGGAGCTACGAGCAGTACTTC. Its protein is CASSPSGSYEQYF.

This clone has a handful of counts. The rearrangement uses TRBV6-5 and TRBJ1-1, with a weak D call TRBD1 (5 bases). The ends were cut back, 2 bases at V and 0 bases at J, with 10 bases in the middle. CDR3 length: 15 residues. Germline V gene sequence: CDR1 MNHEY, CDR2 SVGAGI. CDR3: CASSYGGAMNTEAFF. CDR3 in DNA: TGTGCCAGCAGTTACGGTGGGGCGATGAACACTGAAGCTTTCTTT.

This chain uses TRBV2 with TRBJ1-1, with TRBD1 matching 8 bases. The CDR3 extends over 15 amino acids. The germline gives CDR1 SNHLY, CDR2 FYNNEI. Trimming cost V 5 bases and J 4 bases; bases outside gene matches: 9. CDR3 nucleotides: TGTGCCAGCAGTCTATACCGGACAGGGACCACTGAAGCTTTCTTT. This gives the protein CASSLYRTGTTEAFF. Supplemented by reference TRBV2 and TRBJ1-1, the full variable domain reads EPEVTQTPSHQVTQMGQEVILRCVPISNHLYFYWYRQILGQKVEFLVSFYNNEISEKSEIFDDQFSVERPDGSNFTLKIRSTKLEDSAMYFCASSLYRTGTTEAFFGQGTRLTVV.

This chain connects TRBV7-9 to TRBJ2-7; D possibly corresponds to TRBD1 (6 bases). The CDR3 runs to 15 residues. The germline V gene has CDR1 SEHNR and CDR2 FQNEAQ (reference sequence). The V end lost 5 bases, the J end lost 2 bases, and 16 bases lay between the germline ends. CDR3 sequence reads: CASSPVETGPYEQYF. In DNA form, the CDR3 reads TGTGCCAGCAGCCCGGTGGAGACAGGCCCCTACGAGCAGTACTTC.

V is TRBV5-6 and J is TRBJ2-7; 9 nucleotides match TRBD2. The germline V gene encodes CDR1 SGHDT and CDR2 YYEEEE. This CDR3 region has 14 residues. Germline trimming cut 2 bases from V and 2 bases from J; bases unmatched to any gene: 2. The CDR3: CASSLIAGAYEQYF. The CDR3 coding sequence is TGTGCCAGCAGCTTAATAGCGGGAGCCTACGAGCAGTACTTC.

V is TRBV7-2 and J is TRBJ2-1, with a tentative D call TRBD2 (5 bases). Trimming left V 0 bases short and J 8 bases short, with 8 bases between. This CDR3 has 13 residues. CDR1 is SGHTA, CDR2 FQGNSA, per germline. CDR3 sequence: CASSLAGSYEQFF. DNA of the CDR3: TGTGCCAGCAGCTTAGCGGGGAGCTATGAGCAGTTCTTC.

The chain is built from TRBV18 and TRBJ1-5; tentatively, D is TRBD1 (5 bases). V lost 3 bases, J lost 6 bases, and 6 bases lay in between. CDR3 length: 12 residues. Looked up from germline, CDR1 is KGHSH and CDR2 is LQKENI. CDR3 nucleotides: TGTGCCAGCTCACCCGGGGGTCAGCCCCAGCATTTT. Translated: CASSPGGQPQHF.

CDR3 loop: CATDSGRDNEQFF. In DNA form, the CDR3 reads TGTGCCACCGATAGCGGGAGGGACAATGAGCAGTTCTTC. The chain is built from TRBV10-3 and TRBJ2-1, with 11 bases matching TRBD2. This CDR3 contains 13 residues. The junction had 4 bases not matched to a gene; V was cut back by 10 bases and J by 5 bases. Germline V lookup: CDR1 ENHRY, CDR2 SYGVKD.

The chain joins TRBV5-1 to TRBJ1-2, with D hard to call. V gave up 2 bases and J gave up 2 bases, with 10 bases separating them. The CDR3 is 14 amino acids. Germline V lookup: CDR1 SGHRS, CDR2 YFSETQ. CDR3 nucleotides: TGCGCCAGCAGCTTTGGCGGACTGAACTATGGCTACACCTTC. Amino acid sequence: CASSFGGLNYGYTF.

This sequence joins TRBV11-1 and TRBJ1-1; D not certain. Trimming took 4 bases from V and 0 from J, leaving 9 bases between them. Per the germline V gene, CDR1 is SGHAT and CDR2 is FQDESV (reference sequence). The CDR3 sequence is 14 residues long. In DNA, the CDR3 is TGTGCCAGCAGCTCAGACATAATGAACACTGAAGCTTTCTTT. Its translation: CASSSDIMNTEAFF.

The chain employs TRBV28 and TRBJ2-3; D uncertain. Germline assignment: CDR1 MDHEN and CDR2 SYDVKM. The CDR3 is made up of 15 amino acids. The V gene lost 5 bases and the J gene lost 1 base, with 13 bases spanning the gap. CDR3 sequence: CASSPSRVGTDTQYF. The CDR3 region has the DNA TGTGCCAGCAGTCCTAGTCGGGTTGGCACAGATACGCAGTATTTT. The whole variable domain, remainder taken from reference TRBV28 and TRBJ2-3, is DVKVTQSSRYLVKRTGEKVFLECVQDMDHENMFWYRQDPGLGLRLIYFSYDVKMKEKGDIPEGYSVSREKKERFSLILESASTNQTSMYLCASSPSRVGTDTQYFGPGTRLTVL.

The CDR3 here is CASRPPGSTGNIQYF. In DNA form, the CDR3 reads TGTGCCAGCAGACCCCCGGGATCCACAGGGAACATTCAGTACTTC. This rearrangement joins TRBV6-5 to TRBJ2-4; TRBD1 might be the D (6 bases). The CDR3 extends over 15 amino acids. The V end lost 6 bases, the J end lost 7 bases, and 19 bases lay between the germline ends. The germline V gene has CDR1 MNHEY and CDR2 SVGAGI.

Here the CDR3 DNA reads TGTGCCAGCAGCCGACAGGGATCCTACAATGAGCAGTTCTTC. This encodes CASSRQGSYNEQFF. V gene TRBV6-5 combines with J gene TRBJ2-1, with 7 bases identical to TRBD1. The CDR3 runs 14 residues. V dropped 6 bases and J dropped 1; count of bases not matched to a gene: 3. Germline V gene data show CDR1 as MNHEY and CDR2 as SVGAGI.

This clone was detected only once. The V call is TRBV9, the J call TRBJ2-1, with 7 bases fitting TRBD2. The V gene end was trimmed by 3 bases and the J gene end by 4 bases; junction bases not matched to a gene: 13. The CDR3 loop spans 17 amino acids. Germline CDR1 reads SGDLS; CDR2 reads YYNGEE. The CDR3 loop reads CASSARPGTGGYNEQFF. The CDR3 DNA sequence: TGTGCCAGCAGCGCGAGACCCGGGACCGGGGGGTACAATGAGCAGTTCTTC.

The chain uses TRBV2 and TRBJ2-6, with TRBD2 as a possible D gene (5 bases). V shed 6 bases and J shed 2 bases, with 8 bases lying between them. Germline-derived CDR1 and CDR2 are SNHLY and FYNNEI. The CDR3 totals 14 residues. CDR3 sequence reads: CASSGVPGANVLTF. The CDR3 DNA follows: TGTGCCAGCAGCGGGGTTCCTGGGGCCAACGTCCTGACTTTC.

This chain connects TRBV20-1 to TRBJ2-7, with a possible D match to TRBD2 (5 bases). CDR3 length: 11 residues. The germline V gene has CDR1 DFQATT and CDR2 SNEGSKA (reference sequence). V was trimmed by 6 bases and J by 9 bases, leaving 15 bases between them. CDR3: CSALYGEPQYF. The CDR3 DNA follows: TGCAGTGCCTTATACGGGGAACCGCAGTACTTC.

The V and J genes are TRBV19 and TRBJ1-5; 9 bases match TRBD1. Germline V CDR1 and CDR2: LNHDA, SQIVND (reference sequence). This CDR3 contains 17 residues. The J segment lost 0 bases and the V segment lost 7 bases, leaving 10 bases of the junction unmatched. DNA for the CDR3: TGTGCCAGTAACACCGGGACAGGGCAATATAGCAATCAGCCCCAGCATTTT. It is translated as CASNTGTGQYSNQPQHF.

The chain links TRBV28 to TRBJ2-7; D is possibly TRBD2 (5 bases). Germline V gene sequence: CDR1 MDHEN, CDR2 SYDVKM. V was shortened by 7 bases and J by 5 bases, with 15 bases between the two germline ends. This CDR3 has 13 amino acids. Written as DNA, the CDR3 is TGTGCCAGCACCGATGAGGGATTCGACGAGCAGTACTTC. This translates into CASTDEGFDEQYF.